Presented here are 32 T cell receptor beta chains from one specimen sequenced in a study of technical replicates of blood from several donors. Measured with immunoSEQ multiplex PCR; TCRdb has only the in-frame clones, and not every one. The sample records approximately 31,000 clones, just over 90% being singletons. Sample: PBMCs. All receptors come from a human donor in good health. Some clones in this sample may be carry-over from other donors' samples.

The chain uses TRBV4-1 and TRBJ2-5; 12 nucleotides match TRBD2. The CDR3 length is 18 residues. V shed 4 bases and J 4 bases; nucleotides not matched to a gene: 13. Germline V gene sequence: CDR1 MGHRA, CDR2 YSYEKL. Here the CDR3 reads CASSPGASGRAGLETQYF. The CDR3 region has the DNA TGCGCCAGCAGCCCGGGGGCTAGCGGGAGGGCGGGGTTAGAGACCCAGTACTTC.

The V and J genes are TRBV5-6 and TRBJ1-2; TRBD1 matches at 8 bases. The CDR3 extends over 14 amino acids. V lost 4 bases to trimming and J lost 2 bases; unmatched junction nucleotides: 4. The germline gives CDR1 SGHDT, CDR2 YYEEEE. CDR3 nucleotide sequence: TGTGCCAGCAGCAGGGACAGGAGAAACTATGGCTACACCTTC. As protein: CASSRDRRNYGYTF.

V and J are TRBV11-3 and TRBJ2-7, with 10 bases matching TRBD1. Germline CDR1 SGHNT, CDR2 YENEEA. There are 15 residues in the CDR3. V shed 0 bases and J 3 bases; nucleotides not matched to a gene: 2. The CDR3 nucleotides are TGTGCCAGCAGCTTAGAGCGGGACAGGGGCTACGAGCAGTACTTC. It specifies CASSLERDRGYEQYF.

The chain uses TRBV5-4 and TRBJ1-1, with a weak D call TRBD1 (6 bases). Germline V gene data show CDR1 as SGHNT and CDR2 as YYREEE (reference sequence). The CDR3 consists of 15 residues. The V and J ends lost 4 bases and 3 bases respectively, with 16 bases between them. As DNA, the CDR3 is TGTGCCAGCAGCCATGGCGGACAGACGGACACTGAAGCTTTCTTT. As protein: CASSHGGQTDTEAFF. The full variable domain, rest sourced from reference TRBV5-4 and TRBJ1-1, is ETGVTQSPTHLIKTRGQQVTLRCSSQSGHNTVSWYQQALGQGPQFIFQYYREEENGRGNFPPRFSGLQFPNYSSELNVNALELDDSALYLCASSHGGQTDTEAFFGQGTRLTVV.

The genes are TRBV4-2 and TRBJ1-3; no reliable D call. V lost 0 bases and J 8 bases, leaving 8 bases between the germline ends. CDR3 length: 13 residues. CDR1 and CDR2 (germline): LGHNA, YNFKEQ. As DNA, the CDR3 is TGTGCCAGCAGCCAAGATCTTAGCGACACCATATATTTT. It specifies CASSQDLSDTIYF.

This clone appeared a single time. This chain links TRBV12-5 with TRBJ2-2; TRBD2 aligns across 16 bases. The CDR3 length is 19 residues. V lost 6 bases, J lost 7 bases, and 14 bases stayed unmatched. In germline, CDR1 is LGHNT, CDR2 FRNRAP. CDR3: CASGYQGGLAGGPHGELFF. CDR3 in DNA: TGTGCTAGTGGCTATCAAGGGGGACTAGCGGGAGGGCCGCACGGGGAGCTGTTTTTT.

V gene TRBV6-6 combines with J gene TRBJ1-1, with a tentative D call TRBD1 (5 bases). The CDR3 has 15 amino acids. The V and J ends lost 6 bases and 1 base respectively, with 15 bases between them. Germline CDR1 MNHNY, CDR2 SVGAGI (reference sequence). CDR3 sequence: CASRLTGGGNTEAFF. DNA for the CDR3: TGTGCCAGCAGGCTCACGGGGGGAGGGAACACTGAAGCTTTCTTT.

The CDR3 nucleotides are TGTGCCAGCAGCTCCGGGCGAGCGGGGTTTAGCACAGATACGCAGTATTTT. Protein: CASSSGRAGFSTDTQYF. The chain has TRBV7-2 and TRBJ2-3; 7 positions match TRBD2. Unmatched junction bases numbered 10, after V lost 4 bases and J lost 0 bases. The CDR3 sequence is 17 residues long. From germline, CDR1 is SGHTA and CDR2 FQGNSA.

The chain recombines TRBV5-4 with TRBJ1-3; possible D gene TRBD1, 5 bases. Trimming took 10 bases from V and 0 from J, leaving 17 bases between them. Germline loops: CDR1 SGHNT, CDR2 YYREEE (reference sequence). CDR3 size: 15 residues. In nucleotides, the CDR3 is TGTGCCGGCCAATTCGGGACTCGCTCTGGAAACACCATATATTTT. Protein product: CAGQFGTRSGNTIYF.

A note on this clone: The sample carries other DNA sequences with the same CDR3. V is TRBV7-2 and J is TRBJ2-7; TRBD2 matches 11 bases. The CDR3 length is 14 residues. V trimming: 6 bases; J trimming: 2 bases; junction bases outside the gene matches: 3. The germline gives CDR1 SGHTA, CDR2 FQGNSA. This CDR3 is CASSLLAGAYEQYF. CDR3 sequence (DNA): TGTGCCAGCAGTTTACTAGCGGGAGCCTACGAGCAGTACTTC. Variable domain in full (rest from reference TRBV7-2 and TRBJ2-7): GAGVSQSPSNKVTEKGKDVELRCDPISGHTALYWYRQSLGQGLEFLIYFQGNSAPDKSGLPSDRFSAERTGGSVSTLTIQRTQQEDSAVYLCASSLLAGAYEQYFGPGTRLTVT.

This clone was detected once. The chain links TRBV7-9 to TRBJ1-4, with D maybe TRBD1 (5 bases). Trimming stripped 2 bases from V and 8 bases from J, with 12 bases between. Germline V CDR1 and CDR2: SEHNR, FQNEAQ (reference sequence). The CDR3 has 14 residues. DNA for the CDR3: TGTGCCAGCAGCTTAAAAACGCAGGGCGAAAAACTGTTTTTT. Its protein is CASSLKTQGEKLFF.

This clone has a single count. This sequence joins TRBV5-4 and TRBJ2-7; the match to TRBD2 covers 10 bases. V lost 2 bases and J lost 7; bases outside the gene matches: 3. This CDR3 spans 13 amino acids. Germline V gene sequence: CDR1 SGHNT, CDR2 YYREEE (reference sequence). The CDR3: CASSLAGGLEQYF. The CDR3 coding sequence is TGTGCCAGCAGCTTAGCGGGGGGGCTTGAGCAGTACTTC.

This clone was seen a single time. DNA of the CDR3: TGTGCCAGCTCACGGGACAGGACTAATGAAAAACTGTTTTTT. Its translation is CASSRDRTNEKLFF. The chain is built from TRBV18 and TRBJ1-4; TRBD1 matches 8 bases. CDR3 size: 14 residues. Losses at the gene ends were 4 bases for V and 2 bases for J; bases not matched to a gene: 0. Germline V gives CDR1 KGHSH, CDR2 LQKENI.

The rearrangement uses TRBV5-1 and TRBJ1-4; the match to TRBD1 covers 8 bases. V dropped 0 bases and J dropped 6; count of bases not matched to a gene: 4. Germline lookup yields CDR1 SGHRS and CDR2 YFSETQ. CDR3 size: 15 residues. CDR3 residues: CASSLGTGMYEKLFF. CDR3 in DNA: TGCGCCAGCAGCTTGGGGACAGGGATGTATGAAAAACTGTTTTTT.

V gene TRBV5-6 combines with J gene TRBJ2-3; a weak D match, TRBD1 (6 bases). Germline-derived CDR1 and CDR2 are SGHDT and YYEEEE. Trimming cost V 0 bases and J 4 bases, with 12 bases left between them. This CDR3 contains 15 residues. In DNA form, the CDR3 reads TGTGCCAGCAGCTTGGGGGGGCAGGGGCCAGATACGCAGTATTTT. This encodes CASSLGGQGPDTQYF.

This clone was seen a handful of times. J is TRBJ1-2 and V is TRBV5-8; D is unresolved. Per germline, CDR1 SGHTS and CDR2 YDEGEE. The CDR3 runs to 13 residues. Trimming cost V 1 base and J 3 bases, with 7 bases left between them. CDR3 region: CASSLTEYYGYTF. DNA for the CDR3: TGTGCCAGCAGCTTGACAGAATACTATGGCTACACCTTC.

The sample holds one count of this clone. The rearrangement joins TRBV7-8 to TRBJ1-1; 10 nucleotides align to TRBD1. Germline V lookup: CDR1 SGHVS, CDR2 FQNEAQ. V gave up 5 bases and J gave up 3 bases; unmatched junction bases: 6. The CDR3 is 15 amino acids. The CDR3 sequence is CASSPLGQGHTEAFF. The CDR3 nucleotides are TGTGCCAGCAGCCCATTGGGACAGGGGCACACTGAAGCTTTCTTT.

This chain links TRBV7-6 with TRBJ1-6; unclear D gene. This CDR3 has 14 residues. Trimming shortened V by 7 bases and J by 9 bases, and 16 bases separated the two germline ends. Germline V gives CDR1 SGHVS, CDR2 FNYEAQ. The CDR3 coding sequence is TGTGCCAGCACTCCCGAGGGAGTCGGTTCACCCCTCCACTTT. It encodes CASTPEGVGSPLHF. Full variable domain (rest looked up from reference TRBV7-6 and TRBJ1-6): GAGVSQSPRYKVTKRGQDVALRCDPISGHVSLYWYRQALGQGPEFLTYFNYEAQQDKSGLPNDRFSAERPEGSISTLTIQRTEQRDSAMYRCASTPEGVGSPLHFGNGTRLTVT.

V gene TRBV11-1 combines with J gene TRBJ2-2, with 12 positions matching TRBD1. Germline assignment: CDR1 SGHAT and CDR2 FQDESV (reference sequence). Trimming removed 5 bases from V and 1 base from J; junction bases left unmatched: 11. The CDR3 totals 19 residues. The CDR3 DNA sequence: TGTGCCAGCAGCGGCTGGGACAGGGGGCGTCGAAGGAACACCGGGGAGCTGTTTTTT. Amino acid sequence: CASSGWDRGRRRNTGELFF.

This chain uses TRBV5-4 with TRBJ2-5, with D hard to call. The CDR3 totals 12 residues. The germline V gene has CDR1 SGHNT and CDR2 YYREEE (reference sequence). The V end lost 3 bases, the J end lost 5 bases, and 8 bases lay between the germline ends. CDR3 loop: CASSYTTETQYF. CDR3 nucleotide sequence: TGTGCCAGCAGCTATACTACGGAGACCCAGTACTTC.

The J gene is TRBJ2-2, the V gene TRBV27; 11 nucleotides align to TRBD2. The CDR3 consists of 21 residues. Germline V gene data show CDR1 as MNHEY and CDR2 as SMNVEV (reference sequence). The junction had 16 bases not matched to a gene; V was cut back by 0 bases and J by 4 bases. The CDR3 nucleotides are TGTGCCAGCAGTTTATCAGTGGGGTGGCTAGCGGGAGGCTCGGGCACCGGGGAGCTGTTTTTT. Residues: CASSLSVGWLAGGSGTGELFF.

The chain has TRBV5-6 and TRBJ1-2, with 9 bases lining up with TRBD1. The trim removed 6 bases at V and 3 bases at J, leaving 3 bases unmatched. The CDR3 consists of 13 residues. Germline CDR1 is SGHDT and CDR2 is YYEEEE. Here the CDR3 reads CASTRDRDYGYTF. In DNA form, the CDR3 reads TGTGCCAGCACCCGGGACAGGGACTATGGCTACACCTTC.

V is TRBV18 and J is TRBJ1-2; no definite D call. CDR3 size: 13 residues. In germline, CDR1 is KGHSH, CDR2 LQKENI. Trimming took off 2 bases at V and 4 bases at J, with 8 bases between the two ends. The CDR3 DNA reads TGTGCCAGCTCACCAGAACAGATCTATGGCTACACCTTC. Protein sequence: CASSPEQIYGYTF.

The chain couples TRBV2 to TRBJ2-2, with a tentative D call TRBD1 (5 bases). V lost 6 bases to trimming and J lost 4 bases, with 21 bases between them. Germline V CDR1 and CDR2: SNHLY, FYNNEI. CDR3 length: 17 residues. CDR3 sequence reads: CASSATIRDSPTGELFF. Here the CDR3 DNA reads TGTGCCAGCAGCGCGACCATACGTGACAGTCCCACCGGGGAGCTGTTTTTT.

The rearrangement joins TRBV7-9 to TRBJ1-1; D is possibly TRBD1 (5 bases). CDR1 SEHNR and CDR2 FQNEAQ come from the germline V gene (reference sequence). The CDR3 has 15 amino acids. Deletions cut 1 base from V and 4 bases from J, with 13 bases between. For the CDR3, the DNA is TGTGCCAGCAGCTTAGTGTACGGGCAGGGCACTGAAGCTTTCTTT. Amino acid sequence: CASSLVYGQGTEAFF.

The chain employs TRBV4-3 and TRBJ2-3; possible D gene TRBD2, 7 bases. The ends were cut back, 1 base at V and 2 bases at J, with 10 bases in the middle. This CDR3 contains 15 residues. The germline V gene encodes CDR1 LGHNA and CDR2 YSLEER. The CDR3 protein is CASSQGGGLTDTQYF. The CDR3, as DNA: TGCGCCAGCAGCCAAGGGGGGGGGCTCACAGATACGCAGTATTTT.

The CDR3 spells CASSLLRDTEKLFF. The CDR3, as DNA: TGTGCCAGCAGCTTACTCCGGGACACGGAAAAACTGTTTTTT. The chain uses TRBV11-3 and TRBJ1-4; TRBD1 is a possible D gene (6 bases). Trimming removed 2 bases from V and 8 bases from J, with 12 bases in between. Germline V lookup: CDR1 SGHNT, CDR2 YENEEA. This CDR3 is built from 14 residues. Supplemented by reference TRBV11-3 and TRBJ1-4, the full variable domain reads EAGVVQSPRYKIIEKKQPVAFWCNPISGHNTLYWYLQNLGQGPELLIRYENEEAVDDSQLPKDRFSAERLKGVDSTLKIQPAELGDSAVYLCASSLLRDTEKLFFGSGTQLSVL.

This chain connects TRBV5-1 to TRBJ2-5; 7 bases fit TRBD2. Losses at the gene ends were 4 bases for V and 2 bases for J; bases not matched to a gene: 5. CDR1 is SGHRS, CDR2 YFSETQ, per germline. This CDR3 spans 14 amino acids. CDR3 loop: CASSPVGGQETQYF. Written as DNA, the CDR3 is TGCGCCAGCAGCCCGGTGGGAGGGCAAGAGACCCAGTACTTC.

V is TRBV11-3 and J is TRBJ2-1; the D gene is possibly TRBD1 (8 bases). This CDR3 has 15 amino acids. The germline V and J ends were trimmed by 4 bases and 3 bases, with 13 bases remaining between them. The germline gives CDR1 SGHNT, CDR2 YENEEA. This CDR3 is CASSSGGGGYNEQFF. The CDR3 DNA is TGTGCCAGCAGCTCAGGGGGCGGGGGCTACAATGAGCAGTTCTTC.

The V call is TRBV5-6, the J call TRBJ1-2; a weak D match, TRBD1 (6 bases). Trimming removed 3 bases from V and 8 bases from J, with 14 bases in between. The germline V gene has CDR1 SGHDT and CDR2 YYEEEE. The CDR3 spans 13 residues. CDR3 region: CASSWTALGGYTF. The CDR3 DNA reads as TGTGCCAGCAGCTGGACAGCTCTGGGAGGCTACACCTTC.

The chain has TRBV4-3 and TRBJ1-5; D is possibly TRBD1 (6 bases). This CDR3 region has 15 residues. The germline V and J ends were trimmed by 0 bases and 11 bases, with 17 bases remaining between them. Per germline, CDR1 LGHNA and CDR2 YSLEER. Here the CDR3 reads CASSQERARGSAQHF. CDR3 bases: TGCGCCAGCAGCCAAGAGAGGGCCAGGGGATCAGCCCAGCATTTT.

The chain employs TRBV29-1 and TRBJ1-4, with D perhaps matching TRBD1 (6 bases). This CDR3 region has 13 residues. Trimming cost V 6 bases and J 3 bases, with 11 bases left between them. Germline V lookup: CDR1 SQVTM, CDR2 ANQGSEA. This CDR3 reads CSVQSGANEKLFF. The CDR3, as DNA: TGCAGCGTCCAATCAGGGGCTAATGAAAAACTGTTTTTT. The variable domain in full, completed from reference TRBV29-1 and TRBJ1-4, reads SAVISQKPSRDICQRGTSLTIQCQVDSQVTMMFWYRQQPGQSLTLIATANQGSEATYESGFVIDKFPISRPNLTFSTLTVSNMSPEDSSIYLCSVQSGANEKLFFGSGTQLSVL.